These 25 T cell receptor beta chains were sequenced from one sample in a study of T-cell reconstitution after alpha-beta-depleted transplantation in children. Library preparation (for TCRbeta) was performed with unique molecular identifiers. A single record per CDR3 protein comes from TCRdb applying MiXCR to the PCR reads. The data contain 300,000 to 350,000 distinct CDR3 sequences, about 16% of them singletons. This specimen was PBMCs, mostly from graft donor cells, taken 360 days after TCRalphabeta/CD19-depleted stem cell transplant. The receptors derive from a male patient between 2 and 15 years old who had a stem cell transplant for acute lymphoblastic leukemia, so the T cells may come from the graft donor.

This rearrangement joins TRBV19 to TRBJ1-4; D is unresolved. CDR1 and CDR2 from the germline V gene are LNHDA and SQIVND (reference sequence). The V end was cut by 3 bases, the J end by 5 bases, with 10 bases between. This CDR3 comprises 14 residues. The CDR3 loop reads CASSITATNEKLFF. CDR3 bases: TGTGCCAGTAGTATTACGGCTACCAATGAAAAACTGTTTTTT.

This clonotype came up a few times. V gene TRBV24-1 combines with J gene TRBJ2-1, with a possible D match to TRBD2 (6 bases). The CDR3 spans 14 residues. Trimming pared 5 bases from V and 7 bases from J, leaving 14 bases between. Per the germline V gene, CDR1 is KGHDR and CDR2 is SFDVKD. The CDR3 region has the DNA TGTGCCACCAGTGGCGGGACGCCTAGGAATGAGCAGTTCTTC. Protein sequence: CATSGGTPRNEQFF.

This rearrangement joins TRBV15 to TRBJ2-3; D gene unclear. Looked up from germline, CDR1 is LNHNV and CDR2 is YYDKDF (reference sequence). Trimming cost V 3 bases and J 2 bases, with 9 bases left between them. CDR3 length equals 14 residues. The CDR3 is CATSSGQSTDTQYF. The CDR3 bases are TGTGCCACCAGCAGTGGGCAGTCCACAGATACGCAGTATTTT.

This clonotype was seen ten or more times. The V call is TRBV12-3 or TRBV12-4, the J call TRBJ2-7; TRBD2 agrees at 10 bases. V dropped 0 bases and J dropped 6; count of bases not matched to a gene: 2. The CDR3 contains 14 residues. DNA for the CDR3: TGTGCCAGCAGTTTAGCGTCTAGCGGGAGCGAGCAGTACTTC. As protein: CASSLASSGSEQYF.

The table lists this clonotype with a few counts. The V and J genes are TRBV4-2 and TRBJ2-2; no reliable D call. The germline V gene has CDR1 LGHNA and CDR2 YNFKEQ. The germline V and J ends were trimmed by 4 bases and 1 base, with 10 bases remaining between them. This CDR3 has 15 residues. The CDR3, as DNA: TGTGCCAGCAGCCGACCCCTAGAGAACACCGGGGAGCTGTTTTTT. Its translation: CASSRPLENTGELFF.

This clonotype has only a few counts. The V gene is TRBV12-3 or TRBV12-4, the J gene TRBJ1-3; 9 nucleotides line up with TRBD1. The V segment lost 6 bases and the J segment 3 bases; nucleotides outside the gene matches: 6. The CDR3 covers 15 residues. The CDR3 DNA is TGTGCCAGCAGCCTACAGGGGGCTCTTGGAAACACCATATATTTT. Protein sequence: CASSLQGALGNTIYF.

The rearrangement joins TRBV14 to TRBJ2-2; 10 nucleotides line up with TRBD2. Germline CDR1 SGHDN, CDR2 FVKESK. CDR3 length equals 18 residues. Trimming cost V 4 bases and J 2 bases; bases outside gene matches: 10. The CDR3 region has the DNA TGTGCCAGCAGCCCTCACCTAGCGGGAGTTACCAACACCGGGGAGCTGTTTTTT. This codes for CASSPHLAGVTNTGELFF.

V is TRBV14 and J is TRBJ2-5; D is uncertain. Germline V gene data show CDR1 as SGHDN and CDR2 as FVKESK. Trimming removed 1 base from V and 2 bases from J, with 14 bases in between. The CDR3 has 16 residues. CDR3 in DNA: TGTGCCAGCAGCCAAGGCGAAGGGCTCCGACAAGAGACCCAGTACTTC. The encoded protein is CASSQGEGLRQETQYF. The whole variable domain, filled in from reference TRBV14 and TRBJ2-5, reads EAGVTQFPSHSVIEKGQTVTLRCDPISGHDNLYWYRRVMGKEIKFLLHFVKESKQDESGMPNNRFLAERTGGTYSTLKVQPAELEDSGVYFCASSQGEGLRQETQYFGPGTRLLVL.

A few counts support this clonotype. The chain couples TRBV30 to TRBJ2-1, with no clear D. The CDR3 spans 12 residues. The germline V gene has CDR1 GTSNPN and CDR2 SVGIG (reference sequence). V was clipped by 5 bases and J by 4 bases, with 9 bases between them. The CDR3 sequence is CAWAYVYNEQFF. The DNA of the CDR3 is TGTGCCTGGGCCTACGTTTACAATGAGCAGTTCTTC.

This clonotype was observed a few times. The chain links TRBV20-1 to TRBJ2-7; D is uncertain. Per the germline V gene, CDR1 is DFQATT and CDR2 is SNEGSKA (reference sequence). This CDR3 has 13 residues. The CDR3 DNA sequence: TGCAGGCAAGATGAAACCCACTCCTACGAGCAGTACTTC. Encoded protein: CRQDETHSYEQYF.

This clonotype was found a few times. One junction end disagrees with the germline gene, perhaps due to a read error. The chain employs TRBV4-1 and TRBJ2-7, with TRBD1 matching 11 bases. Germline V gene lookup returns CDR1 MGHRA and CDR2 YSYEKL. The length of the CDR3 is 16 residues. CDR3 DNA: TGCGCCAGCAGCCAGTTCTTCGCGGACAGGGGGCGACTGCGGGGCTTC. This translates into CASSQFFADRGRLRGF.

This clonotype was detected ten times or more. CDR3 loop: CASRNRQDYGYTF. Written as DNA, the CDR3 is TGTGCCAGCAGAAATAGGCAGGACTATGGCTACACCTTC. This chain uses TRBV7-3 with TRBJ1-2; D is unclear. Germline V gives CDR1 SGHTA, CDR2 FQGTGA. The CDR3 contains 13 residues. Trimming pared 6 bases from V and 3 bases from J, leaving 11 bases between. The full variable domain, with the rest looked up from reference TRBV7-3 and TRBJ1-2, is GAGVSQTPSNKVTEKGKYVELRCDPISGHTALYWYRQSLGQGPEFLIYFQGTGAADDSGLPNDRFFAVRPEGSVSTLKIQRTERGDSAVYLCASRNRQDYGYTFGSGTRLTVV.

This clonotype has a count of ten or more. The V and J genes are TRBV20-1 and TRBJ2-5, with D maybe TRBD1 (5 bases). V was shortened by 6 bases and J by 7 bases, with 18 bases between the two germline ends. The CDR3 sequence is 13 residues long. Germline CDR1 is DFQATT and CDR2 is SNEGSKA (reference sequence). Here the CDR3 reads CSASETPQGTQYF. The DNA for the CDR3 is TGCAGTGCCAGCGAAACACCCCAGGGGACCCAGTACTTC.

In this sample, this clonotype turned up many times. The rearrangement uses TRBV7-2 and TRBJ2-7; 11 nucleotides match TRBD2. The CDR3 has 15 amino acids. CDR1 is SGHTA and CDR2 is FQGNSA in the germline V gene. V trimming: 2 bases; J trimming: 2 bases; junction bases outside the gene matches: 2. CDR3 amino acids: CASSLLGLAAYEQYF. CDR3 sequence (DNA): TGTGCCAGCAGCTTACTGGGACTAGCGGCCTACGAGCAGTACTTC.

V gene TRBV6-2 or TRBV6-3 combines with J gene TRBJ2-7; D uncertain. V lost 8 bases and J lost 2, with 10 bases in between. From germline, CDR1 is MNHEY and CDR2 SVGEGT. CDR3 size: 12 residues. Here the CDR3 reads CASSSIPYEQYF. CDR3 nucleotides: TGTGCCAGCTCTTCTATCCCCTACGAGCAGTACTTC.

This clonotype was recorded a few times. The V call is TRBV7-3, the J call TRBJ2-2, with 9 bases that match TRBD2. The germline V gene encodes CDR1 SGHTA and CDR2 FQGTGA. The CDR3 length is 16 residues. Trimming removed 5 bases from V and 2 bases from J; junction bases left unmatched: 6. As DNA, the CDR3 is TGTGCCAGCAGCCTTTCGACTAGCGGTAACACCGGGGAGCTGTTTTTT. Amino acid sequence: CASSLSTSGNTGELFF. Drawing the rest from reference TRBV7-3 and TRBJ2-2, the complete variable domain is GAGVSQTPSNKVTEKGKYVELRCDPISGHTALYWYRQSLGQGPEFLIYFQGTGAADDSGLPNDRFFAVRPEGSVSTLKIQRTERGDSAVYLCASSLSTSGNTGELFFGEGSRLTVL.

The chain employs TRBV12-3 or TRBV12-4 and TRBJ1-1; TRBD1 agrees at 9 bases. V shed 5 bases, J shed 0 bases, and the junction held 4 bases outside the gene matches. The CDR3 consists of 15 residues. The CDR3 bases are TGTGCCAGCAGTCCCGGGACAGGGATGAACACTGAAGCTTTCTTT. Its translation is CASSPGTGMNTEAFF.

This clonotype appeared a few times. This sequence joins TRBV4-3 and TRBJ1-4; D is unresolved. Germline loops: CDR1 LGHNA, CDR2 YSLEER. The CDR3 totals 14 residues. With 2 bases removed from V and 6 bases from J, the gap between germline ends came to 10 bases. The CDR3 nucleotides are TGCGCCAGCAGCCAACTAGGTTCAGATGAAAAACTGTTTTTT. Encoded protein: CASSQLGSDEKLFF.

In this sample, this clonotype turned up a few times. The rearrangement links TRBV7-2 to TRBJ2-7; 7 bases map to TRBD2. The length of the CDR3 is 15 residues. The V gene's germline CDR1 is SGHTA and CDR2 FQGNSA. The V and J ends lost 5 bases and 4 bases, in that order; junction bases with no gene match: 11. CDR3 sequence: CASSLQAGAAYEQYF. DNA of the CDR3: TGTGCCAGCAGCCTGCAGGCGGGAGCGGCTTACGAGCAGTACTTC.

This chain uses TRBV6-2 or TRBV6-3 with TRBJ1-6; D gene uncertain. Germline CDR1 and CDR2: MNHEY and SVGEGT. The CDR3 extends over 14 amino acids. The V and J ends lost 8 bases and 8 bases respectively, with 16 bases between them. The CDR3 spells CASVGDRRHSPLHF. CDR3 in DNA: TGTGCCAGCGTCGGGGATAGAAGGCATTCACCCCTCCACTTT.

This clonotype was counted at least ten times. The chain uses TRBV6-1 and TRBJ2-3; D remains ambiguous. CDR1 and CDR2 from the germline V gene are MNHNS and SASEGT. V lost 4 bases, J lost 0 bases, and 11 bases lay in between. The CDR3 covers 15 residues. This chain's CDR3 is CASSATWSSTDTQYF. The CDR3 coding sequence is TGTGCCAGCAGTGCCACGTGGTCCAGCACAGATACGCAGTATTTT.

The chain carries TRBV20-1 and TRBJ2-7; TRBD2 matches at 11 bases. CDR3 length: 14 amino acids. V shed 1 base, J shed 7 bases, and the junction held 6 bases outside the gene matches. Germline assignment: CDR1 DFQATT and CDR2 SNEGSKA (reference sequence). DNA of the CDR3: TGCAGTGCTAGAGTAGCGGGAGGGCCTAGGGAGCAGTACTTC. Translated, it gives CSARVAGGPREQYF.

This clonotype was counted a few times. V and J are TRBV6-1 and TRBJ1-1; tentatively, D is TRBD1 (5 bases). The CDR3 is made up of 17 amino acids. From germline, CDR1 is MNHNS and CDR2 SASEGT. The V end lost 5 bases, the J end lost 3 bases, and 22 bases lay between the germline ends. CDR3 DNA sequence: TGTGCCAGCAGTCGTGGATGGGACGGAGTTGTGGACACTGAAGCTTTCTTT. Translated: CASSRGWDGVVDTEAFF.

This chain connects TRBV11-2 to TRBJ2-3, with D uncertain. The V end was cut by 2 bases, the J end by 1 base, with 16 bases between. The length of the CDR3 is 17 residues. CDR1 and CDR2 (germline): SGHAT, FQNNGV. The CDR3 nucleotides read TGTGCCAGCAGCTTATGGAGCGCGGTCGCACGCACAGATACGCAGTATTTT. Its translation: CASSLWSAVARTDTQYF.

V usage is TRBV6-6 and J usage is TRBJ2-7; D might be TRBD1 (6 bases). Germline V gives CDR1 MNHNY, CDR2 SVGAGI (reference sequence). Deletions cut 11 bases from V and 3 bases from J, with 17 bases between. The CDR3 runs 13 residues. Here the CDR3 DNA reads TGTGCCGGCGAAGGGGGTCACCTCTACGAGCAGTACTTC. Translated, it gives CAGEGGHLYEQYF.